This T cell receptor beta chain was identified during a study of OX40 agonist ivuxolimab in advanced cancers. Turning to the overall study: Ivuxolimab was a fully human IgG2 agonistic monoclonal antibody targeting the costimulatory receptor OX40 (CD134). Intravenous ivuxolimab was administered to patients every 2 weeks at six dose levels: 0.01, 0.1, 0.3, 1.5, 3 and 10 mg/kg. Partial responses occurred in three dose-escalation patients, of whom one had hepatocellular carcinoma and two had cutaneous melanoma. The monotherapy dose-escalation portion (N = 52 patients) of the phase I ivuxolimab trial is reported in the paper. Prior anti-PD-1, anti-PD-L1 or anti-CTLA-4 therapy was permitted, and checkpoint inhibitors had been received by more than 35% of dose-escalation patients. The point of sequencing TCRbeta in the periphery was to test whether ivuxolimab changed TCR sequence diversity and drove clonal T-cell expansion. Of the roughly 51 patients in dose escalation, some 20 had hepatocellular carcinoma, roughly 15 had melanoma, 9 had renal cell carcinoma and 9 had head and neck cancer. The dose-escalation cohort was roughly 87% male with a mean age of roughly 60 years, ranging from 23 to 79. Results the study describes overall, beyond this receptor: After ivuxolimab, more expanded clones were found on average in CD8+ T cells than in CD4+ T cells. At doses of 0.1 to 3.0 mg/kg, clonal expansion of both CD4+ and CD8+ T cells in blood was seen between baseline and week 6. Low levels of normalized T-cell clonal expansion were also seen in some patients who did not respond. Antigen specificity was not determined for the clonally expanded peripheral T cells. In the 0.1-3.0 mg/kg groups, partial responders had among the lowest normalized peripheral clonal expansion, particularly in CD8+ T cells.

Patients with a history of autoimmune disease or receiving systemic immunosuppression were excluded from the trial. Peripheral blood for TCR sequencing was collected from all dose cohorts at baseline, on cycle 4 day 1, and on cycle 7 day 1. The samples were drawn from a first-in-human, open-label, multicenter phase I dose-escalation trial of ivuxolimab. The trial enrolled adults with locally advanced or metastatic head and neck squamous cell, hepatocellular, melanoma or renal cell carcinoma. CD4+ and CD8+ T cells were sorted separately from peripheral blood before TCR sequencing. To sequence the TCRbeta CDR3 region, genomic DNA was isolated from the sorted cells. The immunoSEQ Assay was used to sequence the TCRbeta CDR3 regions. This immuneACCESS table, as held by TCRdb, lists in-frame sequences with V and J called but not all clones. Of the missing ones, under half trace to an unresolved V gene in checked studies; the others have no known cause. Within this sample are some 40,000 clones, with roughly 80% of them counted one time only. 20% to 25% of the sample goes to the ten largest clones.

As to this clone: Its antigen is still unknown. No base quality information exists; no much larger clone differs at one position.

The source of this sequence is an adult with an advanced solid tumor such as melanoma, head and neck, liver or kidney cancer. The sequencing used CD4+ or CD8+ T cells sorted from blood, collected in a trial of the OX40 agonist ivuxolimab.

The CDR3 sequence is CASSSGTSGRTDTQYF. The base sequence is TGTGCCAGCAGTTCCGGGACTAGCGGTCGCACAGATACGCAGTATTTT. The chain uses TRBV28 and TRBJ2-3; 11 junctional bases match TRBD2. From the cysteine up to the phenylalanine, the CDR3 has a length of 16 residues. CDR3 DNA only is kept here, 48 bases in frame from base 1. Sequences MDHEN (CDR1) and SYDVKM (CDR2) are obtained from the germline V gene. From V the trimming removes 4 bases and from J it removes 1 base, while the gene matches leave 4 bases of the junction unaccounted for.